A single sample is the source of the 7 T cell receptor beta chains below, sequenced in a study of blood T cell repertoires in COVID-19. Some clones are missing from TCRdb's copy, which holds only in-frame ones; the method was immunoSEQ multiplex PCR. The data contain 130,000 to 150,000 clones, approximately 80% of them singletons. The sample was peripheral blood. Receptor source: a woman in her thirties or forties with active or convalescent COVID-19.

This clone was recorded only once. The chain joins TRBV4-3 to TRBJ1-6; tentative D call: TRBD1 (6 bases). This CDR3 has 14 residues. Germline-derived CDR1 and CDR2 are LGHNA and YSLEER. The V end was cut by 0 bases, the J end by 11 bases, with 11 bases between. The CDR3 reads CASSQEGAGAPLHF. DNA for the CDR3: TGCGCCAGCAGCCAAGAGGGGGCAGGGGCACCCCTCCACTTT.

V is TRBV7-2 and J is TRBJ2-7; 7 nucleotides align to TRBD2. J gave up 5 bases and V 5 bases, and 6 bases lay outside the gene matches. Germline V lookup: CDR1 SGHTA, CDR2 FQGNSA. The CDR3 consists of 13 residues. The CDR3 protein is CASSTSGTNEQYF. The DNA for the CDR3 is TGTGCCAGCAGCACCTCCGGGACTAACGAGCAGTACTTC.

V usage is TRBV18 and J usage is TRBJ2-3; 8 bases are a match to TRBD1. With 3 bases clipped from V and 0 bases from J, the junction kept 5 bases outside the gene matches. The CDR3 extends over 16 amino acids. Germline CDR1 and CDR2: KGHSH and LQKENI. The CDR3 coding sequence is TGTGCCAGCTCACCCTTTCGGGACAGGAGCACAGATACGCAGTATTTT. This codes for CASSPFRDRSTDTQYF. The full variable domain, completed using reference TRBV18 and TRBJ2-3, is NAGVMQNPRHLVRRRGQEARLRCSPMKGHSHVYWYRQLPEEGLKFMVYLQKENIIDESGMPKERFSAEFPKEGPSILRIQQVVRGDSAAYFCASSPFRDRSTDTQYFGPGTRLTVL.

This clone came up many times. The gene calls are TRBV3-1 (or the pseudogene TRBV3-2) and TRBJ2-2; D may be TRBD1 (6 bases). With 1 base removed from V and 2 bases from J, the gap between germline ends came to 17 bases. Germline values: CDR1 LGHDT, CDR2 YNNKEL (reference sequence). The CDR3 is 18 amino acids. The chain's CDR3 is CASSQGYRAFLNTGELFF. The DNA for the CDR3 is TGTGCCAGCAGCCAAGGGTACAGGGCCTTCCTCAACACCGGGGAGCTGTTTTTT.

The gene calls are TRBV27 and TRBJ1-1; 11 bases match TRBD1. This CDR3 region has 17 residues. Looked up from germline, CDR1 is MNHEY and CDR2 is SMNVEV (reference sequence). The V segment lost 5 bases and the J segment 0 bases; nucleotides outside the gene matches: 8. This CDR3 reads CASSLGTGGIVNTEAFF. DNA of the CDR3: TGTGCCAGCAGTCTCGGGACAGGGGGGATCGTGAACACTGAAGCTTTCTTT.

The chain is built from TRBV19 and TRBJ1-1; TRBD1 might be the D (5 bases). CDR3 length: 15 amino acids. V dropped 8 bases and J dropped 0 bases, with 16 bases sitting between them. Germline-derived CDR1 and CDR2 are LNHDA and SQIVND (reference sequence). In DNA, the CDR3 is TGTGCCAGTCCCCAACGGGGGGGAATGAACACTGAAGCTTTCTTT. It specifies CASPQRGGMNTEAFF.

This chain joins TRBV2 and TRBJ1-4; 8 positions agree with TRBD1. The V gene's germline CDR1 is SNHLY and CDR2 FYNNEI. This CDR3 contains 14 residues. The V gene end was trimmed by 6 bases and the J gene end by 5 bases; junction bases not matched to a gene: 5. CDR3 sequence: CASRGTGWNEKLFF. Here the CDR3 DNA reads TGTGCCAGCAGGGGGACAGGCTGGAATGAAAAACTGTTTTTT.